This is a list of T cell receptor beta chains from one sample in a study of T cell responses to AZD1222 COVID-19 vaccine. Sequencing used immunoSEQ multiplex PCR; TCRdb keeps in-frame clones, though not all of them. Of more than 110,000 clones in the sample, 90% to 95% are singletons; the top ten hold 7.5% to 9.5%. Source: peripheral blood, taken on day 0 of AZD1222 vaccination. These receptors were collected from an adult in good health. Each CDR3 is given with its conserved first and last residue. A D gene is named only where the DNA matches it firmly. Clone size, where shown, is once, few, many, or a class for clones that have expanded.

j_gene	v_gene	abundance	d_gene	CDR3aa	CDR3nt
TRBJ2-5	TRBV7-9	-	-	CASSPPGPPQVKKETQYF	TGTGCCAGCAGCCCCCCCGGTCCCCCACAGGTGAAAAAAGAGACCCAGTACTTC
TRBJ1-2	TRBV27	-	-	CASSVGGYGYGYTF	TGTGCCAGCAGCGTGGGGGGATATGGCTATGGCTACACCTTC
TRBJ2-1	TRBV5-1	-	TRBD1	CASRWTGSNEQFF	TGCGCCAGCAGGTGGACAGGGAGCAATGAGCAGTTCTTC
TRBJ1-6	TRBV10-3	-	-	CAISESRGSLTYNSPLHF	TGTGCCATCAGTGAGTCGAGGGGTTCCTTAACCTATAATTCACCCCTCCACTTT
TRBJ1-2	TRBV28	-	-	CASSEGGQTYGYTF	TGTGCCAGCAGCGAGGGTGGACAGACCTATGGCTACACCTTC
TRBJ2-5	TRBV7-2	-	TRBD2	CASSLAASGGSETQYF	TGTGCCAGCAGCTTAGCAGCTAGCGGGGGGTCGGAGACCCAGTACTTC
TRBJ1-1	TRBV2	-	-	CASLDMNTEAFF	TGTGCCAGCTTGGACATGAACACTGAAGCTTTCTTT
TRBJ1-2	TRBV9	-	-	CASGQSGYGYTF	TGTGCCAGCGGACAGTCTGGTTATGGCTACACCTTC
TRBJ1-2	TRBV14	once	-	CASSQAGSGYGYTF	TGTGCCAGCAGCCAAGCCGGGTCAGGCTATGGCTACACCTTC
TRBJ1-5	TRBV6-5	-	TRBD1	CASSLYRGQNQPQHF	TGTGCCAGCAGCTTATACAGGGGGCAGAATCAGCCCCAGCATTTT
TRBJ1-2	TRBV5-1	-	-	CASSLDGGEFGYGYTF	TGCGCCAGCAGCTTGGATGGGGGGGAGTTTGGCTATGGCTACACCTTC
TRBJ2-5	TRBV29-1	-	TRBD2	CSVALGGETQYF	TGCAGCGTTGCTTTGGGGGGGGAGACCCAGTACTTC
TRBJ1-6	TRBV5-8	-	-	CASSHGRIDNSPLHF	TGTGCCAGCAGCCACGGAAGAATCGATAATTCACCCCTCCACTTT
TRBJ2-3	TRBV27	-	-	CASSSSRLRQNTDTQYF	TGTGCCAGCAGTTCCTCCCGACTGAGGCAAAACACAGATACGCAGTATTTT
TRBJ2-1	TRBV18	-	TRBD1	CASSPNRGQEQFF	TGTGCCAGCTCACCAAACAGGGGGCAGGAGCAGTTCTTC
TRBJ1-3	TRBV27	-	-	CASSLGIGSGNTIYF	TGTGCCAGCAGTTTAGGGATCGGATCTGGAAACACCATATATTTT
TRBJ2-3	TRBV30	-	-	CAWSVTDTQYF	TGTGCCTGGAGTGTAACAGATACGCAGTATTTT
TRBJ2-2	TRBV19	-	TRBD2	CASSYLPGLAGGMNTGELFF	TGTGCCAGTAGTTACCTCCCGGGACTAGCGGGGGGGATGAACACCGGGGAGCTGTTTTTT
TRBJ2-7	TRBV5-1	-	TRBD1	CASSLEGANYEQYF	TGCGCCAGCAGCTTGGAGGGGGCTAACTACGAGCAGTACTTC
TRBJ1-6	TRBV7-3	-	TRBD1	CASSSNPPDRAADSPLHF	TGTGCCAGCAGCTCCAACCCTCCTGACAGGGCGGCAGATTCACCCCTCCACTTT
TRBJ2-3	TRBV7-6	-	TRBD2	CASSSRAGSSTDTQYF	TGTGCCAGCAGCTCCCGAGCGGGGTCTAGCACAGATACGCAGTATTTT
TRBJ2-3	TRBV13	-	TRBD2	CASRSIGVWGGSHTDTQYF	TGTGCCAGCAGATCCATCGGTGTCTGGGGGGGGTCCCACACAGATACGCAGTATTTT
TRBJ1-6	TRBV28	-	-	CASSSDRVNSPLHF	TGTGCCAGCAGTTCAGACAGAGTTAATTCACCCCTCCACTTT
TRBJ2-1	TRBV18	-	TRBD1	CASSPDRAQIYNEQFF	TGTGCCAGCTCACCTGACAGGGCGCAAATATACAATGAGCAGTTCTTC
TRBJ1-2	TRBV19	-	TRBD1	CASSIRDRDYDGYTF	TGTGCCAGTAGTATTCGGGACAGGGATTACGATGGCTACACCTTC
TRBJ2-1	TRBV20-1	once	TRBD2	CSASTSGGADNEQFF	TGCAGTGCTAGTACTAGCGGGGGGGCAGACAATGAGCAGTTCTTC
TRBJ1-1	TRBV6-5	-	-	CASSHQVNTEAFF	TGTGCCAGCAGTCATCAGGTTAACACTGAAGCTTTCTTT
TRBJ2-3	TRBV4-2	-	TRBD2	CASSLTSGGGPDTQYF	TGTGCCAGCAGCCTGACTAGCGGGGGGGGCCCAGATACGCAGTATTTT
TRBJ2-3	TRBV19	once	-	CASSDSSSTDTQYF	TGTGCCAGTAGTGACAGTAGTAGTACAGATACGCAGTATTTT
TRBJ1-2	TRBV6-5	-	TRBD1	CASRRDRGGYGYTF	TGTGCCAGCAGACGGGACAGGGGCGGCTATGGCTACACCTTC
TRBJ1-2	TRBV7-9	-	-	CASSTPYNYGYTF	TGTGCCAGCAGCACTCCTTATAACTATGGCTACACCTTC
TRBJ1-1	TRBV7-2	-	TRBD1	CASSRRTGPTEAFF	TGTGCCAGCAGCCGCCGGACAGGGCCCACTGAAGCTTTCTTT
TRBJ1-1	TRBV7-9	-	-	CASSLGSGALNTEAFF	TGTGCCAGCAGCTTAGGCTCAGGGGCCCTGAACACTGAAGCTTTCTTT
TRBJ1-6	TRBV4-3	-	-	CASSQDSDSPLHF	TGCGCCAGCAGCCAAGATTCTGACTCACCCCTCCACTTT
TRBJ1-2	TRBV29-1	-	-	CSDGSYGYTF	TGCAGCGACGGAAGCTATGGCTACACCTTC
TRBJ2-7	TRBV10-3	few	-	CAISDTYEQYF	TGTGCCATCAGTGACACCTACGAGCAGTACTTC
TRBJ1-2	TRBV6-5	-	-	CASRLAEPDFYGYTF	TGTGCCAGCAGACTAGCAGAACCAGACTTCTATGGCTACACCTTC
TRBJ2-1	TRBV2	-	TRBD1	CASSEWTGREQFF	TGTGCCAGCAGTGAGTGGACAGGGCGTGAGCAGTTCTTC
TRBJ1-1	TRBV4-3	-	-	CASSPSVVGTEAFF	TGCGCCAGCAGCCCCTCGGTGGTCGGAACTGAAGCTTTCTTT
TRBJ1-4	TRBV7-6	-	-	CASSLTPGANEKLFF	TGTGCCAGCAGCTTAACCCCAGGGGCCAATGAAAAACTGTTTTTT
TRBJ2-2	TRBV5-6	-	-	CASSLGTTNTGELFF	TGTGCCAGCAGCTTGGGAACAACGAACACCGGGGAGCTGTTTTTT
TRBJ1-2	TRBV5-1	-	-	CASSLVSGAPDGYTF	TGCGCCAGCAGCTTGGTGTCGGGGGCTCCGGATGGCTACACCTTC
TRBJ2-5	TRBV5-1	-	TRBD1	CASSLGTQGVEETQYF	TGCGCCAGCAGCTTGGGGACACAGGGGGTGGAAGAGACCCAGTACTTC
TRBJ1-2	TRBV28	-	-	CASSSAPTPYGYTF	TGTGCCAGCAGTTCTGCACCGACCCCCTATGGCTACACCTTC
TRBJ1-2	TRBV5-1	-	TRBD1	CASSLFEGQGALGYTF	TGCGCCAGCAGCTTGTTCGAAGGACAGGGGGCGCTTGGCTACACCTTC
TRBJ1-2	TRBV7-9	-	-	CASSPPAERIGGYTF	TGTGCCAGCAGCCCCCCAGCAGAGCGGATTGGGGGCTACACCTTC
TRBJ1-2	TRBV7-3	-	-	CASSFVGGQNYGYTF	TGTGCCAGCAGCTTTGTTGGGGGACAAAACTATGGCTACACCTTC
TRBJ1-2	TRBV2	few	-	CASRGSWGPHGYTF	TGTGCCAGCAGGGGGAGTTGGGGACCTCATGGCTACACCTTC
TRBJ1-1	TRBV9	-	-	CASSPHPRGASEAFF	TGTGCCAGCAGCCCACACCCGCGCGGGGCCAGTGAAGCTTTCTTT
TRBJ1-1	TRBV19	-	-	CASAEPGLNTEAFF	TGTGCCAGTGCCGAGCCAGGTTTGAACACTGAAGCTTTCTTT
TRBJ1-5	TRBV2	once	-	CASSVRGHQPQHF	TGTGCCAGCAGCGTGAGGGGCCATCAGCCCCAGCATTTT